This TCR beta chain comes out of a study of blood T cell repertoires in COVID-19. Study at large: Specimens from acute and convalescent COVID-19 originated in the United States, Italy and Spain. PBMCs, B-cell-depleted T cells, or T cells provided the cDNA or gDNA that made up the material.

Losses at the gene ends were 0 bases for V and 3 bases for J; bases not matched to a gene: 2. Germline loops: CDR1 SGHRS, CDR2 YFSETQ. The CDR3 is made up of 16 amino acids. Per the original methods: How many nucleated cells were present was estimated from reference gene primer amplification. This table comes from immunoSEQ multiplex PCR, and its TCRdb copy is limited to in-frame clones, with some not included. The V and J calls and the clone size are those of that table, but D and trimming were determined from the DNA. Among about 58,000 clones, roughly nine tenths were seen once, and the ten largest hold 7.5% to 9.5%.

The chain recombines TRBV5-1 with TRBJ2-1, with TRBD2 matching 11 bases. The specimen was peripheral blood. The source is an older woman with active COVID-19. CDR3 protein: CASSLVAGGDYNEQFF. In nucleotides, the CDR3 is TGCGCCAGCAGCTTGGTAGCGGGAGGGGACTACAATGAGCAGTTCTTC.